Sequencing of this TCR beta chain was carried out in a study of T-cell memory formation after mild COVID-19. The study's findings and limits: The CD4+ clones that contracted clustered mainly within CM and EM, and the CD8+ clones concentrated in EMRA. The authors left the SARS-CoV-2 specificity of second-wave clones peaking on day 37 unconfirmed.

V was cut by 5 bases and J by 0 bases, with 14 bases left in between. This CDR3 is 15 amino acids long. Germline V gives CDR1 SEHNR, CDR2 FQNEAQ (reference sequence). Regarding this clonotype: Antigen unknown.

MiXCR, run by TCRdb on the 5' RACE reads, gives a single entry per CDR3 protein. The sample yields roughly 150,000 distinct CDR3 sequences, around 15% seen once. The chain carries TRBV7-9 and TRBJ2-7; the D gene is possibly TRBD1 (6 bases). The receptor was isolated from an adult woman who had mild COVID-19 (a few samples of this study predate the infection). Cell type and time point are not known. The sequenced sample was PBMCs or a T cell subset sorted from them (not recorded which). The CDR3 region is CASSRMGALSYEQYF. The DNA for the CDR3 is TGTGCCAGCAGCCGAATGGGGGCCCTCTCCTACGAGCAGTACTTC.